Listed below are T cell receptor beta chains from one sample, sequenced in a study of OX40 agonist ivuxolimab in advanced cancers. Measured with immunoSEQ multiplex PCR; TCRdb has only the in-frame clones, and not every one. This table has 40,000 to 50,000 clones, 70% to 90% appearing once. The specimen comprised CD4+ or CD8+ T cells sorted from blood, sampled in a trial of the OX40 agonist ivuxolimab. These receptors all come from an adult with an advanced solid tumor such as melanoma, head and neck, liver or kidney cancer. Each CDR3 is given with its conserved first and last residue. Each record gives: CDR3 protein, CDR3 DNA, CDR3 length, D gene, J gene, V gene, clone size. D genes are given only for firm matches. Clone size is not always given. Where it is, it says once, few, many or a class for expanded clones.

cdr3_aa: CASNSGRYSYNEQFF; cdr3_nt: TGTGCCAGCAATAGCGGGCGCTACTCCTACAATGAGCAGTTCTTC; cdr3_length: 15; d_call: TRBD2; j_call: TRBJ2-1; v_call: TRBV19; clone_size: NA
cdr3_aa: CASRHNSGANVLTF; cdr3_nt: TGTGCCAGCAGACATAACTCTGGGGCCAACGTCCTGACTTTC; cdr3_length: 14; d_call: NA; j_call: TRBJ2-6; v_call: TRBV28; clone_size: NA
cdr3_aa: CAWSVRTTKTRWGEQFF; cdr3_nt: TGTGCCTGGAGTGTGAGAACTACCAAGACACGTTGGGGTGAGCAGTTCTTC; cdr3_length: 17; d_call: NA; j_call: TRBJ2-1; v_call: TRBV30; clone_size: NA
cdr3_aa: CASSWQVSIYEQYF; cdr3_nt: TGTGCCAGCAGCTGGCAGGTTTCTATATACGAGCAGTACTTC; cdr3_length: 14; d_call: NA; j_call: TRBJ2-7; v_call: TRBV5-5; clone_size: NA
cdr3_aa: CASSSQGATEAFF; cdr3_nt: TGTGCCAGCAGCTCACAGGGGGCCACTGAAGCTTTCTTT; cdr3_length: 13; d_call: TRBD1; j_call: TRBJ1-1; v_call: TRBV5-6; clone_size: NA
cdr3_aa: CASSPVQSSYNEQFF; cdr3_nt: TGTGCCAGCAGCCCGGTTCAGAGCTCCTACAATGAGCAGTTCTTC; cdr3_length: 15; d_call: NA; j_call: TRBJ2-1; v_call: TRBV27; clone_size: NA
cdr3_aa: CSVEDLPGSTGELFF; cdr3_nt: TGCAGCGTTGAAGATCTTCCGGGCAGTACCGGGGAGCTGTTTTTT; cdr3_length: 15; d_call: NA; j_call: TRBJ2-2; v_call: TRBV29-1; clone_size: NA
cdr3_aa: CASHWAGATEAFF; cdr3_nt: TGTGCCAGCCATTGGGCGGGGGCCACTGAAGCTTTCTTT; cdr3_length: 13; d_call: NA; j_call: TRBJ1-1; v_call: TRBV28; clone_size: NA
cdr3_aa: CASSLEGGARPYNEQFF; cdr3_nt: TGTGCCAGCAGCTTAGAGGGGGGGGCTCGACCCTACAATGAGCAGTTCTTC; cdr3_length: 17; d_call: NA; j_call: TRBJ2-1; v_call: TRBV7-9; clone_size: NA
cdr3_aa: CASSLWTSGHNEQFF; cdr3_nt: TGTGCCAGCAGTTTATGGACTAGCGGACACAATGAGCAGTTCTTC; cdr3_length: 15; d_call: TRBD2; j_call: TRBJ2-1; v_call: TRBV28; clone_size: NA
cdr3_aa: CASSSGTTYNEQFF; cdr3_nt: TGTGCCAGCAGCTCGGGAACAACCTACAATGAGCAGTTCTTC; cdr3_length: 14; d_call: NA; j_call: TRBJ2-1; v_call: TRBV7-6; clone_size: NA
cdr3_aa: CASSPGGFPPYNEQFF; cdr3_nt: TGTGCCAGCAGCCCTGGCGGTTTCCCTCCCTACAATGAGCAGTTCTTC; cdr3_length: 16; d_call: NA; j_call: TRBJ2-1; v_call: TRBV7-6; clone_size: NA
cdr3_aa: CASRQMTSGSGGDTQYF; cdr3_nt: TGTGCCAGCAGACAAATGACTAGCGGGAGCGGGGGAGATACGCAGTATTTT; cdr3_length: 17; d_call: TRBD2; j_call: TRBJ2-3; v_call: TRBV28; clone_size: many
cdr3_aa: CASSPGTGIKETQYF; cdr3_nt: TGTGCCAGCAGTCCCGGGACAGGGATAAAAGAGACCCAGTACTTC; cdr3_length: 15; d_call: TRBD1; j_call: TRBJ2-5; v_call: TRBV27; clone_size: once
cdr3_aa: CASSSGQGAQQFF; cdr3_nt: TGTGCCAGCAGCTCGGGACAGGGGGCTCAGCAGTTCTTC; cdr3_length: 13; d_call: TRBD1; j_call: TRBJ2-1; v_call: TRBV7-9; clone_size: NA
cdr3_aa: CASSSKGKQYF; cdr3_nt: TGTGCCAGCAGCTCTAAAGGCAAGCAGTACTTC; cdr3_length: 11; d_call: NA; j_call: TRBJ2-7; v_call: TRBV5-4; clone_size: NA
cdr3_aa: CASSLEGGGNQPQHF; cdr3_nt: TGTGCCAGCAGCTTGGAAGGAGGGGGCAATCAGCCCCAGCATTTT; cdr3_length: 15; d_call: NA; j_call: TRBJ1-5; v_call: TRBV9; clone_size: once
cdr3_aa: CASSSGQGGGETQYF; cdr3_nt: TGTGCCAGCAGCTCGGGACAGGGAGGGGGGGAGACCCAGTACTTC; cdr3_length: 15; d_call: TRBD1; j_call: TRBJ2-5; v_call: TRBV27; clone_size: medium-sized
cdr3_aa: CASSFPSDRFYNEQFF; cdr3_nt: TGTGCCAGCAGCTTCCCTTCTGACAGATTCTACAATGAGCAGTTCTTC; cdr3_length: 16; d_call: NA; j_call: TRBJ2-1; v_call: TRBV7-9; clone_size: NA
cdr3_aa: CSVPKGRDEQYF; cdr3_nt: TGCAGCGTTCCGAAGGGCCGGGACGAGCAGTACTTC; cdr3_length: 12; d_call: NA; j_call: TRBJ2-7; v_call: TRBV29-1; clone_size: NA
cdr3_aa: CASSVAFSGAAGGPDEQFF; cdr3_nt: TGTGCCAGCAGCGTAGCATTCTCTGGAGCTGCGGGAGGGCCGGATGAGCAGTTCTTC; cdr3_length: 19; d_call: TRBD2; j_call: TRBJ2-1; v_call: TRBV9; clone_size: NA
cdr3_aa: CASSIGGYEQFF; cdr3_nt: TGTGCCAGTAGTATAGGGGGCTATGAGCAGTTCTTC; cdr3_length: 12; d_call: NA; j_call: TRBJ2-1; v_call: TRBV19; clone_size: NA
cdr3_aa: CASRERWSSRNEQFF; cdr3_nt: TGTGCCAGCAGAGAAAGGTGGTCTAGCCGAAATGAGCAGTTCTTC; cdr3_length: 15; d_call: NA; j_call: TRBJ2-1; v_call: TRBV6-1; clone_size: NA
cdr3_aa: CASSWGTGATGELFF; cdr3_nt: TGCGCCAGCAGCTGGGGGACAGGGGCCACCGGGGAGCTGTTTTTT; cdr3_length: 15; d_call: TRBD1; j_call: TRBJ2-2; v_call: TRBV5-1; clone_size: NA
cdr3_aa: CSVGDRDNYGYTF; cdr3_nt: TGCAGCGTTGGAGACAGGGACAACTATGGCTACACCTTC; cdr3_length: 13; d_call: TRBD1; j_call: TRBJ1-2; v_call: TRBV29-1; clone_size: NA
cdr3_aa: CASSQGTGSGTDTQYF; cdr3_nt: TGCGCCAGCAGCCAAGGGACAGGTTCTGGCACAGATACGCAGTATTTT; cdr3_length: 16; d_call: TRBD1; j_call: TRBJ2-3; v_call: TRBV4-3; clone_size: NA
cdr3_aa: CASGLVGSGGNEQFF; cdr3_nt: TGTGCTAGTGGTTTGGTAGGGTCAGGGGGCAATGAGCAGTTCTTC; cdr3_length: 15; d_call: TRBD1; j_call: TRBJ2-1; v_call: TRBV12-5; clone_size: NA
cdr3_aa: CASSLEGAPFVQQYF; cdr3_nt: TGTGCCAGCAGCCTAGAGGGGGCCCCATTCGTCCAGCAGTACTTC; cdr3_length: 15; d_call: TRBD1; j_call: TRBJ2-5; v_call: TRBV11-2; clone_size: NA
cdr3_aa: CASSRQGAGTDTQYF; cdr3_nt: TGTGCCAGTAGTCGACAGGGGGCAGGCACAGATACGCAGTATTTT; cdr3_length: 15; d_call: TRBD1; j_call: TRBJ2-3; v_call: TRBV19; clone_size: NA
cdr3_aa: CASSFGTSVPEQFF; cdr3_nt: TGTGCCAGCAGTTTCGGGACTAGCGTGCCTGAGCAGTTCTTC; cdr3_length: 14; d_call: TRBD2; j_call: TRBJ2-1; v_call: TRBV27; clone_size: NA
cdr3_aa: CASSIRLLDSGRSTEAFF; cdr3_nt: TGTGCCAGTAGTATCCGACTGTTGGACTCAGGGAGGAGCACTGAAGCTTTCTTT; cdr3_length: 18; d_call: NA; j_call: TRBJ1-1; v_call: TRBV19; clone_size: NA